This T cell receptor (beta chain) was sequenced for a study of blood T cell repertoires in COVID-19. Study-wide background: Sample material is recorded as cDNA or gDNA derived from T cells, B-cell-depleted T cells, or PBMCs.

With V trimmed by 1 base and J by 7 bases, 14 bases remained unmatched. The germline gives CDR1 LNHNV, CDR2 YYDKDF (reference sequence). CDR3 length: 18 amino acids. As originally analysed: Reference gene primer amplification gave nucleated cell count estimates. Assay: immunoSEQ multiplex PCR; the TCRdb copy retains only in-frame clones and omits some. From that table come the V and J calls and clone size; the DNA was used to work out D and trimming. Among 350,000 to 500,000 clones, roughly 90% were seen once, and the ten largest hold 0.75% to 0.85%. Material: peripheral blood. This chain links TRBV15 with TRBJ2-1; the match to TRBD2 covers 9 bases. This clonotype originated in a man younger than 30 with COVID-19, enrolled during active disease. The CDR3 DNA follows: TGTGCCACCAGCAGAGCTAGCTCCGGCGGGGGGGCCGGGAATGAGCAGTTCTTC. Translated, it gives CATSRASSGGGAGNEQFF.